Listed here are 26 T cell receptor beta chains from one sample, sequenced in a study of OX40 agonist ivuxolimab in advanced cancers. TCRdb's copy holds only in-frame clones and misses some; the assay was immunoSEQ multiplex PCR. The table has about 72,000 clones, approximately 89% seen once. The specimen comprised CD4+ or CD8+ T cells sorted from blood, sampled in a trial of the OX40 agonist ivuxolimab. Every receptor here comes from an adult with an advanced solid tumor such as melanoma, head and neck, liver or kidney cancer.

The chain is built from TRBV5-1 and TRBJ1-2; D unclear. The CDR3 has 15 amino acids. Trimming removed 0 bases at V and 2 bases at J, with 11 bases between. Germline values: CDR1 SGHRS, CDR2 YFSETQ. In DNA form, the CDR3 reads TGCGCCAGCAGCTTGGGAAATTCGGCGAACTATGGCTACACCTTC. Translation gives CASSLGNSANYGYTF. Using reference TRBV5-1 and TRBJ1-2 for the parts outside the CDR3, the full variable domain is KAGVTQTPRYLIKTRGQQVTLSCSPISGHRSVSWYQQTPGQGLQFLFEYFSETQRNKGNFPGRFSGRQFSNSRSEMNVSTLELGDSALYLCASSLGNSANYGYTFGSGTRLTVV.

This clone has more than one count but fewer than ten. V gene TRBV6-5 combines with J gene TRBJ2-3; the D is unclear. CDR1 and CDR2 (germline): MNHEY, SVGAGI. The germline V and J ends were trimmed by 2 bases and 10 bases, with 13 bases remaining between them. The CDR3 extends over 13 amino acids. CDR3 bases: TGTGCCAGCAGTTACCTTGACCGCCTCGCGCAGTATTTT. Its translation: CASSYLDRLAQYF.

This rearrangement joins TRBV7-3 to TRBJ2-3; D not certain. CDR1 is SGHTA and CDR2 is FQGTGA in the germline V gene. Between the trimmed V and J ends, which lost 2 bases and 0 bases, there was a span of 6 bases. The CDR3 length is 14 residues. The CDR3 DNA reads as TGTGCCAGCAGCTTATGGGGTAGCACAGATACGCAGTATTTT. Its translation: CASSLWGSTDTQYF.

The V and J genes are TRBV27 and TRBJ1-2; D remains ambiguous. This CDR3 is built from 13 residues. V lost 3 bases and J lost 2, with 7 bases in between. Germline V gene data show CDR1 as MNHEY and CDR2 as SMNVEV (reference sequence). For the CDR3, the DNA is TGTGCCAGCAGTTTGGGTCGGAACTATGGCTACACCTTC. It is translated as CASSLGRNYGYTF.

This chain connects TRBV7-9 to TRBJ1-1; 8 nucleotides line up with TRBD1. The CDR3 has 14 residues. The junction had 6 bases not matched to a gene; V was cut back by 3 bases and J by 6 bases. Germline-derived CDR1 and CDR2 are SEHNR and FQNEAQ (reference sequence). CDR3 in DNA: TGTGCCAGCAGCTTCGGTGGACAGGGCCCTGAAGCTTTCTTT. Its translation: CASSFGGQGPEAFF.

The rearrangement joins TRBV5-4 to TRBJ2-5, with 8 nucleotides matching TRBD1. The germline V gene encodes CDR1 SGHNT and CDR2 YYREEE (reference sequence). J was trimmed by 1 base and V by 3 bases; bases with no gene match: 2. The CDR3 covers 14 residues. As DNA, the CDR3 is TGTGCCAGCAGCTCTGGACAGGGCCAAGAGACCCAGTACTTC. Translated, it gives CASSSGQGQETQYF.

The rearrangement links TRBV5-1 to TRBJ2-7, with D uncertain. Germline CDR1 and CDR2: SGHRS and YFSETQ. The length of the CDR3 is 12 residues. Between the trimmed V and J ends, which lost 4 bases and 6 bases, there was a span of 11 bases. CDR3 sequence reads: CASSGNYGEQYF. CDR3 sequence (DNA): TGCGCCAGCAGCGGCAATTACGGCGAGCAGTACTTC.

V and J are TRBV11-1 and TRBJ2-7; possible D gene TRBD2, 5 bases. Germline V gives CDR1 SGHAT, CDR2 FQDESV (reference sequence). The CDR3 is made up of 14 amino acids. V was trimmed by 0 bases and J by 1 base, leaving 7 bases between them. The DNA of the CDR3 is TGTGCCAGCAGCTTAGCGGAGGAATCCTACGAGCAGTACTTC. It is translated as CASSLAEESYEQYF.

The chain has TRBV5-1 and TRBJ2-3; D remains unclear. The CDR3 has 15 amino acids. CDR1 and CDR2 (germline): SGHRS, YFSETQ. V gave up 2 bases and J gave up 2 bases, with 12 bases separating them. The CDR3 region has the DNA TGCGCCAGCAGCTTAACGACACCTATCACAGATACGCAGTATTTT. This sequence encodes CASSLTTPITDTQYF.

This rearrangement joins TRBV5-5 to TRBJ1-1, with D maybe TRBD1 (5 bases). The CDR3 is 13 amino acids. In germline, CDR1 is SGHKS, CDR2 YYEKEE (reference sequence). The V and J ends lost 3 bases and 6 bases respectively, with 12 bases between them. The CDR3 DNA reads TGTGCCAGCAGCTGGGACCGGATCTCTGAAGCTTTCTTT. Protein: CASSWDRISEAFF. Full variable domain (missing parts from reference TRBV5-5 and TRBJ1-1): DAGVTQSPTHLIKTRGQQVTLRCSPISGHKSVSWYQQVLGQGPQFIFQYYEKEERGRGNFPDRFSARQFPNYSSELNVNALLLGDSALYLCASSWDRISEAFFGQGTRLTVV.

The chain links TRBV7-9 to TRBJ2-5, with D uncertain. With 8 bases removed from V and 1 base from J, the gap between germline ends came to 8 bases. The CDR3 loop spans 12 amino acids. Germline V gives CDR1 SEHNR, CDR2 FQNEAQ (reference sequence). CDR3: CASGVPQETQYF. The CDR3 DNA reads as TGTGCCAGCGGGGTGCCCCAAGAGACCCAGTACTTC.

This clone was recorded once. The chain uses TRBV7-8 and TRBJ1-5; TRBD1 matches 7 bases. V lost 5 bases, J lost 9 bases, and 16 bases stayed unmatched. Germline assignment: CDR1 SGHVS and CDR2 FQNEAQ. The CDR3 has 16 residues. CDR3 bases: TGTGCCAGCAGCCCAGAGCGCGGGACAGTACGGGTGCCCCAGCATTTT. Its translation: CASSPERGTVRVPQHF.

The chain uses TRBV28 and TRBJ2-5; no firm D call. Trimming took 1 base from V and 3 from J, leaving 6 bases between them. The CDR3 is 13 amino acids. The germline V gene has CDR1 MDHEN and CDR2 SYDVKM. CDR3 in DNA: TGTGCCAGCAGTTTATTCTTTAAAGAGACCCAGTACTTC. Translating it yields CASSLFFKETQYF.

The rearrangement joins TRBV28 to TRBJ2-1, with TRBD2 identical over 15 bases. The CDR3 covers 18 residues. Germline V lookup: CDR1 MDHEN, CDR2 SYDVKM. Losses at the gene ends were 4 bases for V and 6 bases for J; bases not matched to a gene: 10. The CDR3 sequence is CASSSDPGLAGGPNEQFF. The DNA of the CDR3 is TGTGCCAGCAGTTCGGACCCTGGACTAGCGGGGGGGCCCAATGAGCAGTTCTTC.

The V gene is TRBV7-9, the J gene TRBJ2-4; D unclear. Trimming stripped 1 base from V and 0 bases from J, with 16 bases between. Germline V gives CDR1 SEHNR, CDR2 FQNEAQ (reference sequence). The CDR3 extends over 18 amino acids. The CDR3, as DNA: TGTGCCAGCAGCTTAGGCAGACTCCCCCGCCTAGCCAAAAACATTCAGTACTTC. Its translation: CASSLGRLPRLAKNIQYF.

This clone has only a few counts. The genes are TRBV10-3 and TRBJ2-1, with 9 bases that match TRBD1. The CDR3 sequence is 13 residues long. Germline CDR1 reads ENHRY; CDR2 reads SYGVKD. The trim removed 9 bases at V and 4 bases at J, leaving 4 bases unmatched. CDR3 sequence reads: CAIHGTGYNEQFF. The CDR3 bases are TGTGCCATTCACGGGACAGGGTACAATGAGCAGTTCTTC.

The rearrangement joins TRBV4-1 to TRBJ2-6, with D uncertain. The CDR3 has 17 amino acids. CDR1 and CDR2 from the germline V gene are MGHRA and YSYEKL. Trimming removed 1 base at V and 2 bases at J, with 12 bases between. CDR3: CASSQGAGRTGANVLTF. In DNA form, the CDR3 reads TGCGCCAGCAGCCAAGGAGCTGGGCGGACTGGGGCCAACGTCCTGACTTTC.

The chain couples TRBV7-2 to TRBJ1-6, with 9 bases lining up with TRBD1. The CDR3 is made up of 17 amino acids. Germline V gene sequence: CDR1 SGHTA, CDR2 FQGNSA. Trimming took 1 base from V and 7 from J; bases not matched to a gene: 8. This chain's CDR3 is CASSLGTGAAFNSPLHF. The CDR3 coding sequence is TGTGCCAGCAGCTTAGGGACAGGGGCCGCCTTCAATTCACCCCTCCACTTT.

The rearrangement uses TRBV19 and TRBJ2-1, with 7 positions matching TRBD1. Germline CDR1 LNHDA, CDR2 SQIVND (reference sequence). With V trimmed by 7 bases and J by 7 bases, 13 bases remained unmatched. The CDR3 loop spans 15 amino acids. This CDR3 is CASTYGSTGMNEQFF. The CDR3 DNA follows: TGTGCCAGTACCTATGGGTCGACAGGGATGAATGAGCAGTTCTTC.

The J gene is TRBJ1-2, the V gene TRBV5-6, with TRBD1 as a possible D gene (6 bases). This CDR3 region has 14 residues. Between the trimmed V and J ends, which lost 4 bases and 2 bases, there was a span of 12 bases. The germline CDR1 and CDR2 sequences are SGHDT and YYEEEE. This CDR3 is CASSRGMSNYGYTF. In nucleotides, the CDR3 is TGTGCCAGCAGCAGGGGGATGAGCAACTATGGCTACACCTTC.

V is TRBV29-1 and J is TRBJ2-3; no definite D call. The germline V gene encodes CDR1 SQVTM and CDR2 ANQGSEA. This CDR3 comprises 13 residues. V dropped 2 bases and J dropped 4 bases, with 10 bases sitting between them. CDR3 amino acids: CSVEFGFADTQYF. The CDR3 nucleotides are TGCAGCGTTGAATTCGGGTTCGCAGATACGCAGTATTTT.

The J gene is TRBJ1-4, the V gene TRBV20-1; unclear D gene. CDR1 is DFQATT and CDR2 is SNEGSKA in the germline V gene (reference sequence). V lost 6 bases to trimming and J lost 7 bases, with 9 bases between them. The CDR3 is made up of 11 amino acids. The DNA for the CDR3 is TGCAGTGCCCAGCATGGTGAAAAACTGTTTTTT. Its protein is CSAQHGEKLFF.

The chain recombines TRBV7-9 with TRBJ2-7; D remains ambiguous. Germline-derived CDR1 and CDR2 are SEHNR and FQNEAQ (reference sequence). The V end lost 3 bases, the J end lost 0 bases, and 9 bases lay between the germline ends. The CDR3 loop spans 14 amino acids. The CDR3 DNA sequence: TGTGCCAGCAGCTTTTCGCCTAACTCCTACGAGCAGTACTTC. Translating it yields CASSFSPNSYEQYF.

This chain uses TRBV5-1 with TRBJ1-2; TRBD1 matches 7 bases. The CDR3 runs to 16 residues. Germline V CDR1 and CDR2: SGHRS, YFSETQ. The ends lost 1 base at V and 5 bases at J; junction bases unmatched: 11. This chain's CDR3 is CASSLQGHRQGYGYTF. CDR3 nucleotides: TGCGCCAGCAGCTTGCAGGGACATAGACAGGGATATGGCTACACCTTC.

The chain employs TRBV10-3 and TRBJ2-7; D not certain. Trimming stripped 0 bases from V and 6 bases from J, with 3 bases between. CDR3 length: 11 residues. Germline V gives CDR1 ENHRY, CDR2 SYGVKD. CDR3 nucleotides: TGTGCCATCAGTGAGTCGAGCGAGCAGTACTTC. The encoded protein is CAISESSEQYF.

The chain couples TRBV6-1 to TRBJ1-5; 7 positions agree with TRBD1. This CDR3 is built from 15 residues. V was clipped by 4 bases and J by 5 bases; unmatched bases: 8. Per the germline V gene, CDR1 is MNHNS and CDR2 is SASEGT. The CDR3, as DNA: TGTGCCAGCAGTGTTTCAGGGGGGCAAGATCAGCCCCAGCATTTT. This sequence encodes CASSVSGGQDQPQHF.